These 23 T cell receptor beta chains were sequenced from one sample in a study of shared clonotypes between healthy human individuals. Assay used: immunoSEQ multiplex PCR; TCRdb lists only in-frame clones, some missing. The sample carries about a million clones, roughly 70% recorded once. The sample consisted of memory CD4+ T cells sorted from blood. Subset of the sample: CD45RA-negative fraction. The source is a man between 18 and 29 years old in good health.

This chain links TRBV6-4 with TRBJ2-1; D might be TRBD2 (6 bases). The CDR3 length is 12 residues. Trimming cost V 5 bases and J 9 bases, with 11 bases left between them. Germline V lookup: CDR1 MRHNA, CDR2 SNTAGT. DNA of the CDR3: TGTGCCAGCAGTCTTGACGGGGGTGAGCAGTTCTTC. Translating gives CASSLDGGEQFF.

Concerning this clone: The sample contains more than one DNA sequence encoding this CDR3. The chain combines TRBV11-2 with TRBJ2-7, with D tentatively TRBD1 (5 bases). Germline V gene sequence: CDR1 SGHAT, CDR2 FQNNGV. The germline V and J ends were trimmed by 0 bases and 9 bases, with 6 bases remaining between them. The CDR3 runs 11 residues. The CDR3 region is CASSLERGQYF. The DNA for the CDR3 is TGTGCCAGCAGCTTAGAAAGGGGGCAGTACTTC.

A few counts support this clone. The chain carries TRBV30 and TRBJ1-4; the D gene is possibly TRBD1 (5 bases). Germline CDR1 and CDR2: GTSNPN and SVGIG (reference sequence). CDR3 length: 13 residues. The V gene lost 0 bases and the J gene lost 8 bases, with 10 bases spanning the gap. CDR3 loop: CAWSVSYREKLFF. The CDR3 nucleotides are TGTGCCTGGAGTGTATCATACAGGGAAAAACTGTTTTTT.

This clone has at least ten counts. The sample contains more than one DNA sequence encoding this CDR3. This rearrangement joins TRBV19 to TRBJ2-1, with D tentatively TRBD1 (6 bases). V was pared by 3 bases and J by 7 bases, with 16 bases between. Per the germline V gene, CDR1 is LNHDA and CDR2 is SQIVND (reference sequence). There are 15 residues in the CDR3. The CDR3 loop is CASSISRQAANEQFF. CDR3 DNA sequence: TGTGCCAGTAGTATCTCTAGACAGGCCGCGAATGAGCAGTTCTTC.

This clone was recorded at least ten times. The CDR3 is CATSSMRISGEGGSSLAKNIQYF. The CDR3 DNA is TGTGCCACCAGCAGTATGAGAATCTCAGGGGAGGGGGGATCCTCCCTAGCCAAAAACATTCAGTACTTC. This chain joins TRBV15 and TRBJ2-4; D is perhaps TRBD2 (7 bases). The CDR3 contains 23 residues. Trimming took off 3 bases at V and 0 bases at J, with 33 bases between the two ends. Per the germline V gene, CDR1 is LNHNV and CDR2 is YYDKDF (reference sequence).

The V gene is TRBV29-1, the J gene TRBJ2-7; D is perhaps TRBD2 (7 bases). Germline V gene lookup returns CDR1 SQVTM and CDR2 ANQGSEA. This CDR3 is built from 11 residues. Trimming cost V 4 bases and J 7 bases, with 11 bases left between them. The CDR3 region has the DNA TGCAGCGTTGGGGGGGGCTGGGAGCAGTACTTC. Its translation: CSVGGGWEQYF.

J is TRBJ1-5 and V is TRBV6-5; unclear D gene. Trimming shortened V by 5 bases and J by 3 bases, and 11 bases separated the two germline ends. The CDR3 is made up of 14 amino acids. Germline V gene sequence: CDR1 MNHEY, CDR2 SVGAGI. The CDR3 is CASSIGSDNQPQHF. The CDR3 DNA is TGTGCCAGCAGTATAGGGAGTGACAATCAGCCCCAGCATTTT.

This clone has just a few counts. The chain has TRBV7-9 and TRBJ1-2, with D unresolved. Germline V CDR1 and CDR2: SEHNR, FQNEAQ (reference sequence). The CDR3 length is 11 residues. Trimming took 1 base from V and 7 from J, leaving 4 bases between them. This CDR3 is CASSLEAGYTF. The CDR3 bases are TGTGCCAGCAGCTTAGAGGCTGGCTACACCTTC.

This chain connects TRBV10-3 to TRBJ1-3; D gene uncertain. V was trimmed by 6 bases and J by 0 bases, leaving 12 bases between them. The germline CDR1 and CDR2 sequences are ENHRY and SYGVKD. The CDR3 sequence is 15 residues long. CDR3 bases: TGTGCCATCAGCATGTTCCTGGGCTCTGGAAACACCATATATTTT. Its protein product is CAISMFLGSGNTIYF.

The chain joins TRBV10-3 to TRBJ1-6, with 9 bases identical to TRBD1. The J segment lost 8 bases and the V segment lost 10 bases, leaving 12 bases of the junction unmatched. The CDR3 contains 15 residues. Germline-derived CDR1 and CDR2 are ENHRY and SYGVKD. The CDR3 DNA sequence: TGTGCCAGCAGAGTTGAGGGACAGGGCCATTCACCCCTCCACTTT. Translating it yields CASRVEGQGHSPLHF.

The chain joins TRBV7-6 to TRBJ2-7, with TRBD2 matching 9 bases. Germline V gene sequence: CDR1 SGHVS, CDR2 FNYEAQ. J lost 6 bases, V lost 9 bases, and 9 bases had no gene match. There are 13 residues in the CDR3. CDR3 sequence: CARLGLANGEQYF. CDR3 DNA: TGTGCCAGATTGGGACTAGCTAATGGCGAGCAGTACTTC.

This chain links TRBV6-1 with TRBJ2-1, with 9 bases identical to TRBD1. Germline V gene data show CDR1 as MNHNS and CDR2 as SASEGT. CDR3 length equals 15 residues. V lost 2 bases, J lost 9 bases, and 8 bases stayed unmatched. The CDR3 DNA reads as TGTGCCAGCAGTGAATGGAGGACAGGGGCGATTGAGCAGTTCTTC. It yields the protein CASSEWRTGAIEQFF.

This clone occurred once. This chain joins TRBV4-2 and TRBJ2-7; weak D call: TRBD2 (6 bases). Trimming left V 0 bases short and J 7 bases short, with 16 bases between. Looked up from germline, CDR1 is LGHNA and CDR2 is YNFKEQ. The CDR3 length is 15 residues. The CDR3 reads CASSQDRQTSTEQYF. CDR3 sequence (DNA): TGTGCCAGCAGCCAAGACCGACAGACTAGTACGGAGCAGTACTTC.

The chain has TRBV30 and TRBJ2-5; possibly TRBD1 for D (6 bases). The germline CDR1 and CDR2 sequences are GTSNPN and SVGIG (reference sequence). Trimming took off 5 bases at V and 9 bases at J, with 16 bases between the two ends. This CDR3 comprises 12 residues. For the CDR3, the DNA is TGTGCCTGGGAGGACAGAAGGGAATCCCAGTACTTC. The encoded protein is CAWEDRRESQYF.

The chain employs TRBV2 and TRBJ2-3, with TRBD2 matching over 9 bases. The germline V gene has CDR1 SNHLY and CDR2 FYNNEI. The V and J ends lost 4 bases and 6 bases, in that order; junction bases with no gene match: 5. The CDR3 covers 14 residues. CDR3 nucleotides: TGTGCCAGCAGTGGACTAGCGGTTACGGATACGCAGTATTTT. It codes for CASSGLAVTDTQYF.

V usage is TRBV5-8 and J usage is TRBJ1-2; tentative D call: TRBD1 (5 bases). Germline CDR1 is SGHTS and CDR2 is YDEGEE. The CDR3 runs to 15 residues. The germline V and J ends were trimmed by 2 bases and 4 bases, with 15 bases remaining between them. CDR3 in amino acids: CASSFGPQGTYGYTF. CDR3 nucleotide sequence: TGTGCCAGCAGCTTCGGCCCCCAGGGAACCTATGGCTACACCTTC.

The CDR3 spells CASSVGGAGEQYF. DNA for the CDR3: TGTGCCAGCAGTGTGGGGGGGGCCGGAGAGCAGTACTTC. V gene TRBV2 combines with J gene TRBJ2-7; tentatively, D is TRBD2 (7 bases). The CDR3 has 13 amino acids. Germline CDR1 reads SNHLY; CDR2 reads FYNNEI. V was clipped by 4 bases and J by 7 bases, with 14 bases between them.

The chain links TRBV7-9 to TRBJ1-4; maybe TRBD1 (5 bases). The CDR3 is made up of 16 amino acids. Trimming cost V 6 bases and J 2 bases, with 16 bases left between them. Germline lookup yields CDR1 SEHNR and CDR2 FQNEAQ (reference sequence). Here the CDR3 reads CASRPPGGRTNEKLFF. The CDR3 coding sequence is TGTGCCAGCAGACCACCGGGGGGACGGACTAATGAAAAACTGTTTTTT.

The V call is TRBV13, the J call TRBJ2-4; D may be TRBD2 (6 bases). The CDR3 runs to 17 residues. Germline lookup yields CDR1 PRHDT and CDR2 FYEKMQ (reference sequence). Trimming removed 4 bases from V and 0 bases from J, with 16 bases in between. The CDR3 loop reads CASSWKGGAVAKNIQYF. CDR3 DNA: TGTGCCAGCAGCTGGAAAGGCGGGGCGGTAGCCAAAAACATTCAGTACTTC.

On this clone itself: The same CDR3 can be traced to other DNA sequences in this sample. The chain carries TRBV18 and TRBJ2-1, with D hard to call. The V gene lost 2 bases and the J gene lost 10 bases, with 12 bases spanning the gap. Germline V gene data show CDR1 as KGHSH and CDR2 as LQKENI. The CDR3 covers 13 residues. The CDR3: CASSPSDTREQFF. The CDR3 DNA reads TGTGCCAGCTCACCATCAGACACCCGAGAGCAGTTCTTC.

The chain combines TRBV4-1 with TRBJ2-5, with D hard to call. The length of the CDR3 is 13 residues. Trimming cost V 1 base and J 5 bases, with 8 bases left between them. The V gene's germline CDR1 is MGHRA and CDR2 YSYEKL. DNA for the CDR3: TGCGCCAGCAGCCAAGGGGTTTGGGAGACCCAGTACTTC. Translation gives CASSQGVWETQYF.

The V gene is TRBV7-2, the J gene TRBJ1-1; 9 bases agree with TRBD1. Germline values: CDR1 SGHTA, CDR2 FQGNSA. Unmatched junction bases numbered 3, after V lost 1 base and J lost 6 bases. The CDR3 runs 14 residues. The CDR3: CASSLETGGPEAFF. CDR3 in DNA: TGTGCCAGCAGCTTAGAAACAGGGGGCCCTGAAGCTTTCTTT.

Concerning this clone: A far more abundant clone sits one base away, making this likely a read error. CDR3 sequence (DNA): TGTGCCAGCAGCGTACCGAAGACACTTCAAGAGACCCAGTACTTC. It is translated as CASSVPKTLQETQYF. The V call is TRBV7-9, the J call TRBJ2-5, with D unclear. CDR1 is SEHNR, CDR2 FQNEAQ, per germline (reference sequence). The CDR3 loop spans 15 amino acids. V shed 5 bases and J shed 2 bases, with 15 bases lying between them.